This T cell receptor (beta chain) was obtained from a study of cytomegalovirus exposure and HLA in healthy donors. Study results and limitations: Available immune exposure information covered CMV serostatus only.

PCR used 60 Vbeta primers and 13 Jbeta primers. Produced via immunoSEQ multiplex PCR; TCRdb's table is partial and in-frame only. Of around 170,000 clones in the sample, 80% to 85% are singletons; the top ten hold 1.5%. As regards this clone: Antigen specificity is unknown.

The sample comprised PBMCs. This TCR was sampled from a woman in her late teens or twenties in good health and CMV-seronegative.

This CDR3 reads CASRVSRDSSYEQYF. The CDR3 DNA reads TGCGCCAGCAGGGTGAGCCGGGACTCGTCCTACGAGCAGTACTTC. This chain uses TRBV10-2 with TRBJ2-7, with a possible D match to TRBD2 (6 bases). Trimming cost V 6 bases and J 1 base, with 16 bases left between them. This CDR3 has 15 amino acids. CDR1 and CDR2 (germline): WSHSY, SAAADI.